A single sample is the source of the 23 T cell receptor beta chains below, sequenced in a study of T-cell reconstitution after alpha-beta-depleted transplantation in children. For TCRbeta, the library was prepared with unique molecular identifiers. From the PCR reads, TCRdb called clonotypes with MiXCR, one entry per CDR3 protein. The sample contains roughly 240,000 distinct CDR3 sequences, around 7.5% of which appear only once. The sample was PBMCs, mostly from graft donor cells, taken 180 days after TCRalphabeta/CD19-depleted stem cell transplant. The receptors were gathered from a male patient younger than 18 who had a stem cell transplant for acute lymphoblastic leukemia, so the T cells may come from the graft donor.

The sample holds many counts of this clonotype. The CDR3 region has the DNA TGTGCCAGCGGCCCGGGGGGCAATGAGCAGTTCTTC. This gives the protein CASGPGGNEQFF. The chain is built from TRBV2 and TRBJ2-1; 7 nucleotides agree with TRBD2. CDR1 and CDR2 from the germline V gene are SNHLY and FYNNEI. Unmatched junction bases numbered 4, after V lost 8 bases and J lost 6 bases. The CDR3 length is 12 residues.

This clonotype was seen only once. Since a much larger clone is just one base distant, this may be a read error. The V call is TRBV12-3 or TRBV12-4, the J call TRBJ1-1; D not certain. The CDR3 spans 13 residues. The CDR3 spells CASSRRGNTDAFF. Written as DNA, the CDR3 is TGTGCCAGCAGTCGGAGAGGTAACACTGACGCTTTCTTT.

This clonotype was picked up a small number of times. The V and J genes are TRBV28 and TRBJ1-4; D unclear. The CDR3 covers 11 residues. The germline V gene has CDR1 MDHEN and CDR2 SYDVKM. Trimming removed 3 bases at V and 12 bases at J, with 8 bases between. The DNA of the CDR3 is TGTGCCAGCAGTTTGAGGGTTGAACTGTTTTTT. Translating gives CASSLRVELFF.

The gene calls are TRBV6-5 and TRBJ1-2, with D perhaps matching TRBD1 (5 bases). The V end lost 2 bases, the J end lost 6 bases, and 7 bases lay between the germline ends. CDR1 and CDR2 from the germline V gene are MNHEY and SVGAGI. The CDR3 is 12 amino acids. DNA of the CDR3: TGTGCCAGCAGTTACGACAGCGATGGCTACACCTTC. Amino acids: CASSYDSDGYTF.

With regard to this clonotype: A read error may be the cause here, since a much bigger clone is one base away. The chain has TRBV15 and TRBJ1-5; D remains ambiguous. The V gene's germline CDR1 is LNHNV and CDR2 YYDKDF (reference sequence). The CDR3 spans 14 residues. V lost 5 bases and J 4 bases, leaving 12 bases between the germline ends. Here the CDR3 DNA reads TGTGCCACCAGCCACCTGGGAGAGAATCAGCCCCAGCATTTT. As protein: CATSHLGENQPQHF.

This clonotype was recorded many times. The V gene is TRBV2, the J gene TRBJ2-3; D uncertain. Trimming removed 0 bases from V and 4 bases from J, with 5 bases in between. The CDR3 is 13 amino acids. Germline assignment: CDR1 SNHLY and CDR2 FYNNEI. CDR3 region: CASSEARSDTQYF. The CDR3 region has the DNA TGTGCCAGCAGTGAAGCGCGTTCAGATACGCAGTATTTT.

There are many counts of this clonotype. The V gene is TRBV25-1, the J gene TRBJ2-2, with D uncertain. Germline CDR1 reads MGHDK; CDR2 reads SYGVNS. Trimming took off 3 bases at V and 7 bases at J, with 9 bases between the two ends. The CDR3 spans 13 residues. The CDR3 nucleotides are TGTGCCAGCAGTGAGGAGTTAGTCGGGGAGCTGTTTTTT. Its protein product is CASSEELVGELFF.

This clonotype was counted ten times or more. The gene calls are TRBV24-1 and TRBJ2-2; D may be TRBD1 (6 bases). V was pared by 0 bases and J by 4 bases, with 11 bases between. The V gene's germline CDR1 is KGHDR and CDR2 SFDVKD. The CDR3 has 16 amino acids. The CDR3 DNA follows: TGTGCCACCAGTGATTTGCTTGGGACACGCACCGGGGAGCTGTTTTTT. The encoded protein is CATSDLLGTRTGELFF.

This clonotype was counted only a few times. The rearrangement joins TRBV6-2 or TRBV6-3 to TRBJ2-3, with D possibly matching TRBD2 (7 bases). The CDR3 has 14 residues. Looked up from germline, CDR1 is MNHEY and CDR2 is SVGEGT. V was pared by 6 bases and J by 0 bases, with 10 bases between. DNA of the CDR3: TGTGCCAGCAGAGGGGGGGCCAGCACAGATACGCAGTATTTT. Amino acid sequence: CASRGGASTDTQYF.

This clonotype occurred a few times. The chain is built from TRBV7-8 and TRBJ2-1, with 12 bases aligning to TRBD2. The germline gives CDR1 SGHVS, CDR2 FQNEAQ. This CDR3 is built from 15 residues. The V and J ends lost 4 bases and 9 bases, in that order; junction bases with no gene match: 7. CDR3 sequence: CASSSLAGGTSEQFF. The CDR3 nucleotides are TGTGCCAGCAGCTCCCTAGCGGGAGGGACTAGTGAGCAGTTCTTC.

The sample holds many counts of this clonotype. CDR3: CASSQDGLMNGYTF. CDR3 DNA: TGTGCCAGCAGCCAAGATGGCCTTATGAATGGCTACACCTTC. The V gene is TRBV14, the J gene TRBJ1-2; the D is unclear. The CDR3 is 14 amino acids. Trimming cost V 0 bases and J 6 bases, with 11 bases left between them. The germline V gene has CDR1 SGHDN and CDR2 FVKESK.

This clonotype came up many times. The chain combines TRBV12-3 or TRBV12-4 with TRBJ2-1, with TRBD1 identical over 9 bases. The CDR3 runs 16 residues. The V and J ends lost 4 bases and 9 bases, in that order; junction bases with no gene match: 13. CDR3 in DNA: TGTGCCAGCAGTTCCACTACAGGGGGCCCCCCCAGTGAGCAGTTCTTC. Amino acids: CASSSTTGGPPSEQFF.

This clonotype was recorded many times. This sequence joins TRBV4-1 and TRBJ2-4, with 9 bases matching TRBD2. CDR3 size: 16 residues. Losses at the gene ends were 3 bases for V and 9 bases for J; bases not matched to a gene: 12. Germline V lookup: CDR1 MGHRA, CDR2 YSYEKL. The CDR3 protein is CASSHPGLAALSIQYF. In nucleotides, the CDR3 is TGCGCCAGCAGCCACCCGGGACTAGCAGCCTTAAGCATTCAGTACTTC.

This clonotype came up many times. The chain uses TRBV4-1 and TRBJ1-2, with D possibly TRBD1 on 5 matching bases. Looked up from germline, CDR1 is MGHRA and CDR2 is YSYEKL. Deletions cut 1 base from V and 8 bases from J, with 17 bases between. The length of the CDR3 is 15 residues. The CDR3 loop is CASSQGEQGVWGYTF. CDR3 bases: TGCGCCAGCAGCCAAGGGGAACAAGGGGTATGGGGCTACACCTTC.

This clonotype was counted at least ten times. The V call is TRBV5-4, the J call TRBJ2-5, with no clear D. The CDR3 is made up of 16 amino acids. Looked up from germline, CDR1 is SGHNT and CDR2 is YYREEE (reference sequence). V lost 0 bases, J lost 5 bases, and 17 bases lay in between. CDR3 nucleotide sequence: TGTGCCAGCAGCTTGGGAAGGTTTAGGGCTTTGGAGACCCAGTACTTC. This gives the protein CASSLGRFRALETQYF.

There are many counts of this clonotype. J is TRBJ2-3 and V is TRBV5-1, with a possible D match to TRBD2 (6 bases). Trimming cost V 0 bases and J 1 base, with 9 bases left between them. This CDR3 comprises 15 residues. Germline V CDR1 and CDR2: SGHRS, YFSETQ. CDR3 sequence: CASSLGRGGTDTQYF. The CDR3 nucleotides are TGCGCCAGCAGCTTGGGGCGGGGAGGCACAGATACGCAGTATTTT.

This clonotype has at least ten counts. The V and J genes are TRBV21-1 and TRBJ1-6; TRBD1, the table's D call, was not compared with the DNA. TRBV21-1 is a documented pseudogene. There are 17 residues in the CDR3. Here the CDR3 DNA reads TGTGCCAGCAGCAATCCGGGACAGGGAGCCTTTGGTTCACCCCTCCACTTT. This translates into CASSNPGQGAFGSPLHF.

In its sample, this clonotype was seen many times. The rearrangement joins TRBV11-2 to TRBJ1-1, with 7 positions matching TRBD1. The V gene's germline CDR1 is SGHAT and CDR2 FQNNGV. The CDR3 is 14 residues long. The V and J ends lost 3 bases and 3 bases, in that order; junction bases with no gene match: 4. CDR3 loop: CASSFRGEDTEAFF. The CDR3, as DNA: TGTGCCAGCAGCTTCAGGGGGGAGGACACTGAAGCTTTCTTT.

This clonotype has a count of ten or more. Here the CDR3 reads CASSSADIQETQYF. For the CDR3, the DNA is TGTGCCAGCAGCTCCGCAGATATCCAAGAGACCCAGTACTTC. The chain carries TRBV7-9 and TRBJ2-5; no firm D call. The germline CDR1 and CDR2 sequences are SEHNR and FQNEAQ (reference sequence). The CDR3 has 14 amino acids. V was trimmed by 4 bases and J by 1 base, leaving 10 bases between them.

The table lists this clonotype with many counts. The chain links TRBV11-1 to TRBJ1-6, with 9 bases that match TRBD1. Germline V CDR1 and CDR2: SGHAT, FQDESV (reference sequence). The CDR3 loop spans 14 amino acids. V lost 4 bases and J lost 7; bases outside the gene matches: 2. The CDR3 DNA is TGTGCCAGCAGCTCGGGACAGGGAAATTCACCCCTCCACTTT. Protein product: CASSSGQGNSPLHF.

In its sample, this clonotype was seen many times. This chain links TRBV11-2 with TRBJ1-2; 10 bases match TRBD1. CDR1 SGHAT and CDR2 FQNNGV come from the germline V gene. V dropped 2 bases and J dropped 1; count of bases not matched to a gene: 4. The CDR3 consists of 16 residues. CDR3 loop: CASSLRRTGGNYGYTF. The CDR3 DNA reads TGTGCCAGCAGCTTAAGGAGGACAGGGGGTAACTATGGCTACACCTTC. Drawing the rest from reference TRBV11-2 and TRBJ1-2, the complete variable domain is EAGVAQSPRYKIIEKRQSVAFWCNPISGHATLYWYQQILGQGPKLLIQFQNNGVVDDSQLPKDRFSAERLKGVDSTLKIQPAKLEDSAVYLCASSLRRTGGNYGYTFGSGTRLTVV.

This clonotype came up many times. The chain employs TRBV15 and TRBJ1-2; D gene ambiguous. V gave up 0 bases and J gave up 4 bases, with 18 bases separating them. CDR3 size: 17 residues. Looked up from germline, CDR1 is LNHNV and CDR2 is YYDKDF (reference sequence). Here the CDR3 DNA reads TGTGCCACCAGCAGAGATCGAAGTCCGATCCCGATCTATGGCTACACCTTC. It codes for CATSRDRSPIPIYGYTF.

This clonotype was observed at least ten times. This rearrangement joins TRBV5-8 to TRBJ1-2, with D tentatively TRBD1 (5 bases). This CDR3 contains 13 residues. Germline V gene data show CDR1 as SGHTS and CDR2 as YDEGEE. The V and J ends lost 1 base and 4 bases respectively, with 8 bases between them. The CDR3 is CASSLRGRYGYTF. In nucleotides, the CDR3 is TGTGCCAGCAGCTTGAGGGGACGCTATGGCTACACCTTC. Full variable domain (outside the CDR3, taken from reference TRBV5-8 and TRBJ1-2): EAGVTQSPTHLIKTRGQQATLRCSPISGHTSVYWYQQALGLGLQFLLWYDEGEERNRGNFPPRFSGRQFPNYSSELNVNALELEDSALYLCASSLRGRYGYTFGSGTRLTVV.